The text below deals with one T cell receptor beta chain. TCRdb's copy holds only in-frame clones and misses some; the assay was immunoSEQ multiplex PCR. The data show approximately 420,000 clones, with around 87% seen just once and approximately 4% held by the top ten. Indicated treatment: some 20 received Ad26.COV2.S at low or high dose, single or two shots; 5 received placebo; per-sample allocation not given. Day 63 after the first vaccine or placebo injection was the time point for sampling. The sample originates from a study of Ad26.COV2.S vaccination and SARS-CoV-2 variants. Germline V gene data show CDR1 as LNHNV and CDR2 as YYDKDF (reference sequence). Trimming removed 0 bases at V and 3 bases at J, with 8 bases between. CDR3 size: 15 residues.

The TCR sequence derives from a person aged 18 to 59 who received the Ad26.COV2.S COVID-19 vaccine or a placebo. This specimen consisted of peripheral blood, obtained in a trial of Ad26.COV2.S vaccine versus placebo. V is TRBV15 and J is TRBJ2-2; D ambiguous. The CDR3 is CATSRDRKYTGELFF. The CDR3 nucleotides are TGTGCCACCAGCAGAGATCGGAAGTACACCGGGGAGCTGTTTTTT.